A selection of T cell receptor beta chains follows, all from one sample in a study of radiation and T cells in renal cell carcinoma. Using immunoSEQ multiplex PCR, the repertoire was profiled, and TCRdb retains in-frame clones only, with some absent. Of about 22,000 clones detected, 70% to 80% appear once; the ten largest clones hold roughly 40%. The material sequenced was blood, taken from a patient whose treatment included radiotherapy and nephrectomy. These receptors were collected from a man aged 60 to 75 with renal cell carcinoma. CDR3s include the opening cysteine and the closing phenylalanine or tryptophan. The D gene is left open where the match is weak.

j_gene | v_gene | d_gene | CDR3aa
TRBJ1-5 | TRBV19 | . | CASSTLQNQPQHF
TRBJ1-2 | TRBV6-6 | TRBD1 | CASMRDSEDYGYTF
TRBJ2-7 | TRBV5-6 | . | CASSLGGAEEQYF
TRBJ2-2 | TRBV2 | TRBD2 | CASSEGPPGGAGELFF
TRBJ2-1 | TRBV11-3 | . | CASSLVNNEQFF
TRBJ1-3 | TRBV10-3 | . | CAITPSEGNTIYF
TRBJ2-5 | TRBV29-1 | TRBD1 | CSVESPRRQGPTQETQYF
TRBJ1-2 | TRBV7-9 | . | CASSLGAGYGYTF
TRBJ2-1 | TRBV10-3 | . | CAISGGSAASSYNEQFF
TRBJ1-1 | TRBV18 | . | CASSPETGHMNTEAFF
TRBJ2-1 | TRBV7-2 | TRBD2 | CASTLPTSGIEEQFF
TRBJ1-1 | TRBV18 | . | CASSPIRTEEAFF
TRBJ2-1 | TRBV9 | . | CASTSDRSRDEQFF
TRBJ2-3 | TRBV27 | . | CASSSFTTDTQYF
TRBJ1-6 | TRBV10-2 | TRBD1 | CASSEVGQGAYNSPLHF
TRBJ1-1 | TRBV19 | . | CASSTRDNVYTEAFF
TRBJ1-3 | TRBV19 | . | CASGPGPSERGNTIYF
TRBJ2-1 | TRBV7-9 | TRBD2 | CASSFSGIAYNEQFF
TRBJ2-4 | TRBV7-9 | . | CASSLPPPWGGQYF
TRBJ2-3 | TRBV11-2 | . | CASSGQQSTDTQYF
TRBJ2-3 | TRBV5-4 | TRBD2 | CASSLFSGRVADTQYF
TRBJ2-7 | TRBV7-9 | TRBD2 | CAILRGLAGVGKGEQYF
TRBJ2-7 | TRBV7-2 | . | CASSQASSGSYEQYF
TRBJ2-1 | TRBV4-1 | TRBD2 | CASSRGLDTNEQFF
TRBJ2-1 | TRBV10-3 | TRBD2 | CAISEGTSGSFSSYNEQFF
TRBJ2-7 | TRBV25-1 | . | CASSEVGTVYEQYF
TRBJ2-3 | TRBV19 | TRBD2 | CASRTSGRYTDTQYF
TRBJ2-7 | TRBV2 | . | CASSDQGTSYEQYF
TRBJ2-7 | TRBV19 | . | CASSRTTSPGEEQYF
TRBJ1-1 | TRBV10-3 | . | CAIQPARAQGTEAFF
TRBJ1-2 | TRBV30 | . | CACTIGQFLNYGYTF
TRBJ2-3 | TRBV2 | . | CASKQRGSYGTQYF
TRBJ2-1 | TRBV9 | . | CASSVVWDPSENEQFF
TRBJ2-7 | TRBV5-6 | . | CASSSRGTYEQYF
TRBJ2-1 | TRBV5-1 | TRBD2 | CASSSGRAGDEQFF
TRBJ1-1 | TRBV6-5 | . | CASSSGGRIEAFF
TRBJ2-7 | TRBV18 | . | CASSPEGGNVVNEQYF
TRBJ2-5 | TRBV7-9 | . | CASSPLVVGETQYF
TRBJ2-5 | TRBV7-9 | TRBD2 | CASSLGLAFETQYF
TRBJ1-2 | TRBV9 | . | CASSVDPHPGRGYGYTF
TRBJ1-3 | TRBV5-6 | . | CASSFLARGGTTGNTIYF
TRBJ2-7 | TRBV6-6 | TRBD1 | CASSRPDRGYEQYF
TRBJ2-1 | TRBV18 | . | CASSPPPGTSSYNEQFF
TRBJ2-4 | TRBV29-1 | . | CSGIGDWNIQYF
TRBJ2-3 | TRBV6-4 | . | CASSGGETDTQYF
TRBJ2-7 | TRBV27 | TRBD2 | CASSSRVAGDYEQYF
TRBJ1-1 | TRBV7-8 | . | CASSLAQGNTEAFF
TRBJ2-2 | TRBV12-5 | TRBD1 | CASTPPRDRGTGELFF
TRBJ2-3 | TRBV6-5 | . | CASSLDSSDTQYF
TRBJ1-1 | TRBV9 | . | CASSIRTGVAEAFF
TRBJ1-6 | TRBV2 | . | CAGATGPDSPLHF
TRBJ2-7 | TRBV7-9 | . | CASSFAGGSSYEQYF
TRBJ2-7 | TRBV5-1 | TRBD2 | CASSLGLGLGGSSYEQYF